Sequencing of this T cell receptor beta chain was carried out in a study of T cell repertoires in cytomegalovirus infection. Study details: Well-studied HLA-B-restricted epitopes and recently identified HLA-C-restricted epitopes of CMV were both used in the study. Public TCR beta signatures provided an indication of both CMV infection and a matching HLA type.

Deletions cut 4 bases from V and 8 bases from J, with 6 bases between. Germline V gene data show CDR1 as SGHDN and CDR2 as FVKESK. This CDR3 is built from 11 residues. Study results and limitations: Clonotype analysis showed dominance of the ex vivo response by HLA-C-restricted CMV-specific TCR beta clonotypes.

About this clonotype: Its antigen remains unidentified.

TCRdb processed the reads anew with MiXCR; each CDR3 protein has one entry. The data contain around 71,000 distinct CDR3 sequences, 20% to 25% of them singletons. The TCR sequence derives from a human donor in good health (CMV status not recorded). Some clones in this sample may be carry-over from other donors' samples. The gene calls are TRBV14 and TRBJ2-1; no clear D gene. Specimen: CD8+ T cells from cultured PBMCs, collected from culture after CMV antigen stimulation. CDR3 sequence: CASSPVDEQFF. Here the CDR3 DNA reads TGTGCCAGCAGCCCTGTGGATGAGCAGTTCTTC.